These T cell receptor beta chains were read from a single sample in a study of blood T cell repertoires in COVID-19. Generated by immunoSEQ multiplex PCR, the TCRdb table keeps only in-frame clones and is missing some. The sample holds tens of thousands of clones, roughly four fifths seen once. The sample consisted of peripheral blood. The receptor set was obtained from a man aged 50-60 years with COVID-19, enrolled during active disease. The CDR3 runs from the conserved cysteine through the conserved F or W. A D gene is named only where the DNA matches it firmly. Expanded clones are given a class, and other clones once, few, many or no size at all.

j_gene	d_gene	abundance	len	v_gene	CDR3nt	CDR3aa
TRBJ2-6	TRBD2	NA	18	TRBV5-4	TGTGCCAGCAGCTTGATGGTAGCGGGAGGGAGAGGGGCCAACGTCCTGACTTTC	CASSLMVAGGRGANVLTF
TRBJ2-2	NA	once	12	TRBV24-1	TGTGCCACCAGGGACAGTCCCGGGGAGCTGTTTTTT	CATRDSPGELFF
TRBJ1-1	NA	once	13	TRBV9	TGTGCCAGCAGCGTACAGGGTAACACTGAAGCTTTCTTT	CASSVQGNTEAFF
TRBJ1-1	NA	NA	13	TRBV19	TGTGCCAGTACCCCCCAGGGGCGGCCTGAAGCTTTCTTT	CASTPQGRPEAFF
TRBJ2-3	TRBD2	NA	15	TRBV11-3	TGTGCCAGCAGTCATACAGCGGGAGGGACAGATACGCAGTATTTT	CASSHTAGGTDTQYF
TRBJ1-1	NA	NA	14	TRBV28	TGTGCCAGCAGTTTAGCAGGGGCGAACACTGAAGCTTTCTTT	CASSLAGANTEAFF
TRBJ2-5	NA	once	16	TRBV11-2	TGTGCCAGCAGCTCTCTTGGAGGGCGGGAAAGGGAGACCCAGTACTTC	CASSSLGGRERETQYF
TRBJ2-1	NA	NA	16	TRBV4-3	TGCGCCAGCAGCCAAGAGTTGAGGTTCTCCTACAATGAGCAGTTCTTC	CASSQELRFSYNEQFF
TRBJ2-7	TRBD1	NA	16	TRBV4-1	TGCGCCAGCAGCGGGGGTTTGCGGGACAGGACCTACGAGCAGTACTTC	CASSGGLRDRTYEQYF
TRBJ2-7	NA	NA	14	TRBV3-1/TRBV3-2	TGTGCCAGCAGCCGCGGACTTGGGCTCTACGAGCAGTACTTC	CASSRGLGLYEQYF
TRBJ2-6	TRBD1	few	17	TRBV30	TGTGCCTGGAGTGTGGGACAGGGATCCTTTGGGGCCAACGTCCTGACTTTC	CAWSVGQGSFGANVLTF
TRBJ2-7	NA	NA	16	TRBV15	TGTGCCACCAGCAGAGCAGGACACCACTCCTCCTACGAGCAGTACTTC	CATSRAGHHSSYEQYF
TRBJ1-2	NA	NA	15	TRBV6-5	TGTGCCAGCAGTTACGGGCAGGGTGGAAGTTATGGCTACACCTTC	CASSYGQGGSYGYTF
TRBJ1-4	TRBD1	NA	15	TRBV2	TGTGCCAGCAGAGGACAGGGGGTGTCTAATGAAAAACTGTTTTTT	CASRGQGVSNEKLFF
TRBJ1-5	TRBD1	NA	15	TRBV4-2	TGTGCCAGCAGCCACCTGGACAGGGGATACCAGCCCCAGCATTTT	CASSHLDRGYQPQHF
TRBJ2-1	TRBD2	NA	15	TRBV14	TGTGCCAGCAGCCGGGAATTCGACGGGAGGTCTGTAAGGTTCTTC	CASSREFDGRSVRFF
TRBJ1-4	NA	NA	14	TRBV6-1	TGTGCCAGCAGTGAAGCGCGTCCTAATGAAAAACTGTTTTTT	CASSEARPNEKLFF
TRBJ1-6	TRBD1	once	14	TRBV15	TGTGCCACGTCTAGGACAGGGAATAATTCACCCCTCCACTTT	CATSRTGNNSPLHF
TRBJ2-3	TRBD2	NA	16	TRBV9	TGTGCCAGCAGCGTAGGACTAGCAGCAATGGCAGATACGCAGTATTTT	CASSVGLAAMADTQYF
TRBJ2-7	NA	NA	13	TRBV6-6	TGTGCCAGCAGTTATTACACGTCCTACGAGCAGTACTTC	CASSYYTSYEQYF
TRBJ2-6	TRBD2	NA	18	TRBV7-2	TGTGCCAGCAGCTTACTCGGGAGGGCTTCTTTATGGGCCAACGTCCTGACTTTC	CASSLLGRASLWANVLTF
TRBJ2-7	TRBD1	NA	15	TRBV28	TGTGCCAGCAGTTTCCCGGGACAGGGGATAAACGAGCAGTACTTC	CASSFPGQGINEQYF
TRBJ2-5	NA	NA	15	TRBV15	TGTGCCACCAGCTCACGACTGGGGGGCCAAGAGACCCAGTACTTC	CATSSRLGGQETQYF
TRBJ2-3	TRBD2	NA	14	TRBV7-3	TGTGCCAGCAGTGCTAGCGGGATGACAGATACGCAGTATTTT	CASSASGMTDTQYF
TRBJ1-2	NA	NA	12	TRBV27	TGTGCCAGCGGAGGTGCCAGCTATGGCTACACCTTC	CASGGASYGYTF
TRBJ1-2	NA	few	13	TRBV5-1	TGCGCCAGCAGCTTGGCCCGGGGTAATGGCTACACCTTC	CASSLARGNGYTF
TRBJ1-1	TRBD1	few	13	TRBV18	TGTGCCAGCTCACAGGGGGCGGACACTGAAGCTTTCTTT	CASSQGADTEAFF
TRBJ1-2	NA	NA	14	TRBV28	TGTGCCAGCAGTTTACTCCAGGGAACCGGTGGCTACACCTTC	CASSLLQGTGGYTF
TRBJ2-7	TRBD2	NA	14	TRBV11-2	TGTGCCAGCAGCCCAAGCGGGGGATTGTACGAGCAGTACTTC	CASSPSGGLYEQYF